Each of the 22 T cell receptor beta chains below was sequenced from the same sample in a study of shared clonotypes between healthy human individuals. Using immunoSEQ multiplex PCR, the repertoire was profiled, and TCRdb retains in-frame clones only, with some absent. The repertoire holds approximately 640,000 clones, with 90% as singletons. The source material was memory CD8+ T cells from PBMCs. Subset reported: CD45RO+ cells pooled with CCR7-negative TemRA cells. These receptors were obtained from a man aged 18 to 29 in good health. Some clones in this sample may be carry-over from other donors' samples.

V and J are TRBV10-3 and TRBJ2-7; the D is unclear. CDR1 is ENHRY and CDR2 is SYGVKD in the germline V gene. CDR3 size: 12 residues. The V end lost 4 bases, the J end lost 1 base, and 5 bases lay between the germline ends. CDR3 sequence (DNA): TGTGCCATCAGTGGGAGTTCCTACGAGCAGTACTTC. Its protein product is CAISGSSYEQYF.

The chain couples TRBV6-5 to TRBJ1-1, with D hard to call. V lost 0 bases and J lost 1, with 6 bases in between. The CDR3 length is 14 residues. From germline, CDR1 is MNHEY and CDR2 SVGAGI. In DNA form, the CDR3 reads TGTGCCAGCAGTTACTCGAGCTGGAACACTGAAGCTTTCTTT. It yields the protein CASSYSSWNTEAFF.

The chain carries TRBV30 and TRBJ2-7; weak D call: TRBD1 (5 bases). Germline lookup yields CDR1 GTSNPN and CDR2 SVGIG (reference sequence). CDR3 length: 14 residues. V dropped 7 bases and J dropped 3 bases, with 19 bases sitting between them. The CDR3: CAFGVWGSLYEQYF. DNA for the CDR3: TGTGCCTTCGGCGTTTGGGGCAGCCTCTACGAGCAGTACTTC.

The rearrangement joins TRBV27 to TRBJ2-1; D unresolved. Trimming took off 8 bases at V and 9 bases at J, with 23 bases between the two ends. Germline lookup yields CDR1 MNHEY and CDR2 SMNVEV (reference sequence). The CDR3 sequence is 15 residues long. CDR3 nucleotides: TGTGCCAGCGCCAAGGTAGAGGCTATACAATTTGAGCAGTTCTTC. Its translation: CASAKVEAIQFEQFF.

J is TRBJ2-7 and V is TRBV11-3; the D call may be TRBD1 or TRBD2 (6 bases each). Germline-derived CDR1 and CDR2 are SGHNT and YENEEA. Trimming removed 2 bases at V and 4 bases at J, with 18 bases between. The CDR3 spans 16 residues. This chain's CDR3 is CASSLTVAGQSYEQYF. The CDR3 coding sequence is TGTGCCAGCAGCTTAACGGTGGCGGGACAATCATACGAGCAGTACTTC.

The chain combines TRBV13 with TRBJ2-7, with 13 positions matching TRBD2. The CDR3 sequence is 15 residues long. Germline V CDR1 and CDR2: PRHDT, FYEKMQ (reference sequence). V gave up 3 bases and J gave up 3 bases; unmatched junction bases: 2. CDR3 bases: TGTGCCAGCAGCTTGGGGACTAGCGGGATCTACGAGCAGTACTTC. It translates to CASSLGTSGIYEQYF.

CDR3 in amino acids: CASRPLGENIQYF. The CDR3, as DNA: TGTGCCAGCAGGCCCCTCGGGGAAAACATTCAGTACTTC. The chain combines TRBV27 with TRBJ2-4; D might be TRBD2 (5 bases). Between the trimmed V and J ends, which lost 6 bases and 5 bases, there was a span of 11 bases. Germline lookup yields CDR1 MNHEY and CDR2 SMNVEV (reference sequence). The CDR3 sequence is 13 residues long.

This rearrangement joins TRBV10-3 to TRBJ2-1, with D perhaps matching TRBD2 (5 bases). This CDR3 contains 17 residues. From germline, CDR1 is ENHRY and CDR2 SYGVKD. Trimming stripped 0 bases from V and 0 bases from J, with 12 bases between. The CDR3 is CAISESTSGYSYNEQFF. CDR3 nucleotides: TGTGCCATCAGTGAGTCGACCAGCGGATACTCCTACAATGAGCAGTTCTTC.

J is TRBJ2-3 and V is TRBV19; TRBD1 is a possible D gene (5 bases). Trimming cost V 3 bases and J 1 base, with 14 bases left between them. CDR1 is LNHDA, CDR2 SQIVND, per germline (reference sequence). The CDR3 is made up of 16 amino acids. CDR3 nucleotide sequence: TGTGCCAGTAGTATTATAATAGCACAGGGCACAGATACGCAGTATTTT. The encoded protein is CASSIIIAQGTDTQYF.

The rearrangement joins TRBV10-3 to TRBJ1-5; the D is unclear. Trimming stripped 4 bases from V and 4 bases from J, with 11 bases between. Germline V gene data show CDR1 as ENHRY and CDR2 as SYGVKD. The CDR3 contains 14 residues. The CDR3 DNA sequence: TGTGCCATCAGTGTTAGGCAAATGAATCAGCCCCAGCATTTT. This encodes CAISVRQMNQPQHF.

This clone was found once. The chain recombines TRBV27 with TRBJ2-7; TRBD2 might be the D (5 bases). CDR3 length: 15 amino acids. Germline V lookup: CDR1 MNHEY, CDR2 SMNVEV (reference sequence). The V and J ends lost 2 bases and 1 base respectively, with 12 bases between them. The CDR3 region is CASSLSLTGSYEQYF. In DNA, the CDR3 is TGTGCCAGCAGTTTAAGTCTCACGGGATCCTACGAGCAGTACTTC.

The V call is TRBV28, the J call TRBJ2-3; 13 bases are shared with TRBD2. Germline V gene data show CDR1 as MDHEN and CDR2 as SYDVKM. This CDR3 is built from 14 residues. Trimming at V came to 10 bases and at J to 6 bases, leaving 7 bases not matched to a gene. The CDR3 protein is CATALAGGPDTQYF. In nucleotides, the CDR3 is TGTGCCACCGCACTAGCGGGAGGGCCGGATACGCAGTATTTT.

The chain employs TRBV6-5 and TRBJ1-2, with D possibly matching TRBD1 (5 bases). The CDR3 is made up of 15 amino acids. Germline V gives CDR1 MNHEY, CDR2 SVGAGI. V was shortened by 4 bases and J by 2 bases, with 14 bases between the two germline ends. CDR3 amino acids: CASSWDDSPNYGYTF. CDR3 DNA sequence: TGTGCCAGCAGTTGGGACGACAGCCCCAACTATGGCTACACCTTC.

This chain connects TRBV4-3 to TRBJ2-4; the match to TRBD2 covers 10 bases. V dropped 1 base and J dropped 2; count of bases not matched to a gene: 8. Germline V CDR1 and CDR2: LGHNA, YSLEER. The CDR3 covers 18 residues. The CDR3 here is CASSQGLAGVSTKNIQYF. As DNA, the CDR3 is TGCGCCAGCAGCCAAGGTCTAGCGGGAGTCTCGACCAAAAACATTCAGTACTTC.

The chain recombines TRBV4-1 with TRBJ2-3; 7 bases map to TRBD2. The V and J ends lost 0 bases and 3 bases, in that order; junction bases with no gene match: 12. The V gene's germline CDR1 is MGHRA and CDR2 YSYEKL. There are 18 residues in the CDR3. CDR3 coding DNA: TGCGCCAGCAGCCAAGAGAAGGGAGCGGGACCCCAAACAGATACGCAGTATTTT. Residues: CASSQEKGAGPQTDTQYF.

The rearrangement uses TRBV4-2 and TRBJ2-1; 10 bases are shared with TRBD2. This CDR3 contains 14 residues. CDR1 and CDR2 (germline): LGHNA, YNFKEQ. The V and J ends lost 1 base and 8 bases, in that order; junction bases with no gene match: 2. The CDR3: CASSQGGTSDEQFF. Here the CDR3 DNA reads TGTGCCAGCAGCCAAGGGGGGACTAGCGATGAGCAGTTCTTC.

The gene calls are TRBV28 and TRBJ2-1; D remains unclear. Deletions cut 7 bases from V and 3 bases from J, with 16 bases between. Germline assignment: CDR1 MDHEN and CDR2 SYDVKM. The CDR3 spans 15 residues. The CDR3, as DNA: TGTGCCAGCAATTCACCACAGCCAAGCTACAATGAGCAGTTCTTC. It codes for CASNSPQPSYNEQFF.

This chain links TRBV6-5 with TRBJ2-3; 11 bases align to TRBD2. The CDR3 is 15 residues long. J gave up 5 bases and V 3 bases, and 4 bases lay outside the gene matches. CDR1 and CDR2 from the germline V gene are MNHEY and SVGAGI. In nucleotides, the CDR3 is TGTGCCAGCAGTTATTCCCTAGCGGGAGGAGATACGCAGTATTTT. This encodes CASSYSLAGGDTQYF.

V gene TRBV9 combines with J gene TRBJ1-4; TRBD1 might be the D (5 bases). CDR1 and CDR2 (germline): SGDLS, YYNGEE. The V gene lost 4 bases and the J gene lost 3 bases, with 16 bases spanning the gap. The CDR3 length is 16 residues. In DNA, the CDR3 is TGTGCCAGCAGCCCTTTTGGGGCGGAGGCTAATGAAAAACTGTTTTTT. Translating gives CASSPFGAEANEKLFF.

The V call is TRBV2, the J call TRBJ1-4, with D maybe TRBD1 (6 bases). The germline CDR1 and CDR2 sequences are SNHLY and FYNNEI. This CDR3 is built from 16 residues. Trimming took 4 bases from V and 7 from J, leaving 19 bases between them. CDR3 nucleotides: TGTGCCAGCAGTGGCAGTCCAGACCAGGGGCCTGAAAAACTGTTTTTT. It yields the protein CASSGSPDQGPEKLFF.

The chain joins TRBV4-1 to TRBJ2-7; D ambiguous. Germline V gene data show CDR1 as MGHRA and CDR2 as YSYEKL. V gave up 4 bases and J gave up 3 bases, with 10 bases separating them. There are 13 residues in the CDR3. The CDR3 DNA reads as TGCGCCAGCAGCCCGGGCCTACGCTACGAGCAGTACTTC. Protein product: CASSPGLRYEQYF.

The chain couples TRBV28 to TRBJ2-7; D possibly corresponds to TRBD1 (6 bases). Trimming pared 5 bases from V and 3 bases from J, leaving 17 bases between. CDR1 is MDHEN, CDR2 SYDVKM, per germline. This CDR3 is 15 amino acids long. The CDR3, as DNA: TGTGCCAGCAGTATCTTAAGACAGGAACACTACGAGCAGTACTTC. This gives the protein CASSILRQEHYEQYF.